The clone carrying this T cell receptor beta chain has ten or more counts. Its antigen is currently unknown. The sample is drawn from a study of T cells in Graves' hyperthyroidism and ophthalmopathy. Study information: The authors collected peripheral blood at initial diagnosis, before any treatment.

Trimming left V 3 bases short and J 0 bases short, with 8 bases between. This CDR3 has 15 residues. The germline CDR1 and CDR2 sequences are MNHEY and SMNVEV (reference sequence). From RNA transcripts, TCR beta CDR3 regions were amplified. Researchers ran a first-round RT-PCR on the TCR CDR3 using the HTBI primer set. TCRdb used MiXCR to reprocess the multiplex PCR reads, holding one entry per CDR3 protein. The profile covers fewer than 650,000 distinct CDR3 sequences, with about 14% appearing a single time and about 6.6% taken by the ten largest. Study-level points and caveats: Blood also held most thyroid clonotypes expanded beyond 0.001.

The chain carries TRBV27 and TRBJ1-4; D unclear. The receptor's source is a woman in her late teens or twenties with Graves' ophthalmopathy. Sequenced input: blood. The CDR3 nucleotides read TGTGCCAGCAGTTTCTCAACTACAACTAATGAAAAACTGTTTTTT. It is translated as CASSFSTTTNEKLFF.